This TCR beta chain was recorded in a study of T cell repertoires in cytomegalovirus infection (dated by TCRdb to the late 2010s). With respect to the entire study: Donor HLA type was relevant to the analysis, as public TCR beta signatures indicated carriage of CMV infection together with the matching HLA type.

The instrument was an Illumina HiSeq 1500. Using fastp at Q25 and MiXCR, TCRdb reprocessed the public reads and kept productive beta chains. Each entry is one CDR3 protein sequence, shown with its most common DNA and genes. The sample yields about 490,000 distinct CDR3 sequences; about 15% were counted once. Roughly a quarter of the sample goes to the ten largest clones. Broader findings and caveats from the paper: In both this cohort and an independent roughly 350-donor cohort, the cumulative frequency of public TCR beta family members distinguished carriers of CMV infection plus the relevant HLA type. The ex vivo response was dominated by HLA-C-restricted CMV-specific TCR beta clonotypes, which also provided the single most frequent clonotype in two of eight donors.

A few counts support this clonotype. Its antigen is currently not known. No base quality values were provided; no much bigger clone lies one nucleotide off. Inclusive of the bounding cysteine and phenylalanine, the CDR3 is 14 residues long. Only CDR3 DNA is held: 42 bases, read in frame from base 1. Per the germline V gene (reference sequence), MNHEY is the CDR1 and SMNVEV is the CDR2. V is reduced by 3 bases and J by 0 bases, leaving a spacing of 8 bases between them. The chain joins TRBV27 to TRBJ1-1; the D gene lacks a confident call. The sequenced sample was CD8+ T cells from PBMCs. This receptor was obtained from a human donor in good health (CMV status not recorded). Some clones in this sample may be carry-over from other donors' samples. The CDR3 reads as follows: CASSLGNMNTEAFF. In nucleotides, the sequence is TGTGCCAGCAGTTTGGGTAACATGAACACTGAAGCTTTCTTT.